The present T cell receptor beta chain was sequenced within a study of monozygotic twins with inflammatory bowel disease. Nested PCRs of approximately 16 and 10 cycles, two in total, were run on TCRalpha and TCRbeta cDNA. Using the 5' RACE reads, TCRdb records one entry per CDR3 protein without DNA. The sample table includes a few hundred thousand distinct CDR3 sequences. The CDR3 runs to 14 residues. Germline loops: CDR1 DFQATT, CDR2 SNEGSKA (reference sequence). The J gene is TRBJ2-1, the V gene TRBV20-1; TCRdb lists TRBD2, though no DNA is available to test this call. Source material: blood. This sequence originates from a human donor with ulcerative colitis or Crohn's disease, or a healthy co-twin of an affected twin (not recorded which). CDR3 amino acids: CSASVAGGYNEQFF.